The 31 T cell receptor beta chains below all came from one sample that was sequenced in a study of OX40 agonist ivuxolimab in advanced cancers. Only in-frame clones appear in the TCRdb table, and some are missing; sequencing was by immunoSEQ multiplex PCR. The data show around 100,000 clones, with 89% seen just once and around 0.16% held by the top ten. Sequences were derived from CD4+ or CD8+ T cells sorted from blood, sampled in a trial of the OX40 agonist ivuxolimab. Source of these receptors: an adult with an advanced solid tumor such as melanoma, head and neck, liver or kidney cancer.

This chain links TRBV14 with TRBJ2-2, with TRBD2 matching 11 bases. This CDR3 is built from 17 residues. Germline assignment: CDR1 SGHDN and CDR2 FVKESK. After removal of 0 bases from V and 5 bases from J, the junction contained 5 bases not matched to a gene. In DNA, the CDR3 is TGTGCCAGCAGCCAAGACATAGCGGGGGGGCCAACCGGGGAGCTGTTTTTT. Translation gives CASSQDIAGGPTGELFF.

Here the CDR3 reads CASTGGLNEQFF. CDR3 DNA: TGCGCCAGCACCGGGGGACTCAATGAGCAGTTCTTC. V gene TRBV5-1 combines with J gene TRBJ2-1; TRBD2 is a possible D gene (6 bases). The CDR3 covers 12 residues. V dropped 6 bases and J dropped 6 bases, with 10 bases sitting between them. Looked up from germline, CDR1 is SGHRS and CDR2 is YFSETQ.

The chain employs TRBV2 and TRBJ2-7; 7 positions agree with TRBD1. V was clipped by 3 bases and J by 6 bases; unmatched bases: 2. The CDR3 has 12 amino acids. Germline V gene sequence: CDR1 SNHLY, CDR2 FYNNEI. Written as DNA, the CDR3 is TGTGCCAGCAGTGAGACAGGGATCGAGCAGTACTTC. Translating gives CASSETGIEQYF.

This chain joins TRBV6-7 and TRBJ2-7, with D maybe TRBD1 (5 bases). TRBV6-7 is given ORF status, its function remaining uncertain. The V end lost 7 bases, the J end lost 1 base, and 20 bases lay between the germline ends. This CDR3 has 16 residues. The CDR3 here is CASITGQTDDSYEQYF. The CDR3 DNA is TGTGCCAGCATTACCGGCCAGACAGACGATTCCTACGAGCAGTACTTC.

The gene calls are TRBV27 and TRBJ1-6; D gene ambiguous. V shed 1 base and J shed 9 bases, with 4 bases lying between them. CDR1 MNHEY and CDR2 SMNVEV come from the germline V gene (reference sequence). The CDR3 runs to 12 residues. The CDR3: CASSLFGSPLHF. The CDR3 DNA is TGTGCCAGCAGTTTATTTGGTTCACCCCTCCACTTT.

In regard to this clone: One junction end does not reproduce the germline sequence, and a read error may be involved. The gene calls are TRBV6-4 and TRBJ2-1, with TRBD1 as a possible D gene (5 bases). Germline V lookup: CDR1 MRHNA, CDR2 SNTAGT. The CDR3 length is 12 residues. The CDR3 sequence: CASSSPTQGLVF. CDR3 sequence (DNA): TGTGCCAGCAGTAGCCCTACCCAGGGTTTGGTCTTC.

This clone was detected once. CDR3 coding DNA: TGTGCCAGCAGCGGGAAAGGGTTGGTGTACACTGAAGCTTTCTTT. This sequence encodes CASSGKGLVYTEAFF. This rearrangement joins TRBV9 to TRBJ1-1; unclear D gene. Trimming took 3 bases from V and 3 from J, leaving 15 bases between them. This CDR3 region has 15 residues. Germline V lookup: CDR1 SGDLS, CDR2 YYNGEE.

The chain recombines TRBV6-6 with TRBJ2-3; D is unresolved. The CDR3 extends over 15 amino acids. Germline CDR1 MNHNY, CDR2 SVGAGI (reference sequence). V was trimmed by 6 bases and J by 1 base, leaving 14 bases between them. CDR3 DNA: TGTGCCAGCAGCCCCGAAAACCTTGGCACAGATACGCAGTATTTT. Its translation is CASSPENLGTDTQYF.

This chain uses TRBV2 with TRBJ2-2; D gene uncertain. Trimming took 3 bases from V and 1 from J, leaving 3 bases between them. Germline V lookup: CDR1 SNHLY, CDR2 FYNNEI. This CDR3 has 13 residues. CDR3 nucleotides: TGTGCCAGCAGTGAGGAGAACACCGGGGAGCTGTTTTTT. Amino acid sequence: CASSEENTGELFF.

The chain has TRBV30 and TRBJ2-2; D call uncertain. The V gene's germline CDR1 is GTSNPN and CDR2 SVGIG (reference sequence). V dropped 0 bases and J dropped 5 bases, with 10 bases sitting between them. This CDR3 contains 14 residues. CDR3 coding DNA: TGTGCCTGGAGTGTACTGGATGGAACCGGGGAGCTGTTTTTT. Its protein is CAWSVLDGTGELFF.

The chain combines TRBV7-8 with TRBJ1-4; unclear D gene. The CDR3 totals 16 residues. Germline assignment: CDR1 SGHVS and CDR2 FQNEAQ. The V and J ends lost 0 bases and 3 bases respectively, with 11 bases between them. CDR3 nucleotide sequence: TGTGCCAGCAGCTTAGCGCTGGGTAGGGCTAATGAAAAACTGTTTTTT. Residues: CASSLALGRANEKLFF.

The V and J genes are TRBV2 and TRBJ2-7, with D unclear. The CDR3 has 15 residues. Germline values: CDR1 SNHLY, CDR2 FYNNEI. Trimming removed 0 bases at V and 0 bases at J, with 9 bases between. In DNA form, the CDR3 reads TGTGCCAGCAGTGAAGCGGTTCCGAGCTCCTACGAGCAGTACTTC. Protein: CASSEAVPSSYEQYF.

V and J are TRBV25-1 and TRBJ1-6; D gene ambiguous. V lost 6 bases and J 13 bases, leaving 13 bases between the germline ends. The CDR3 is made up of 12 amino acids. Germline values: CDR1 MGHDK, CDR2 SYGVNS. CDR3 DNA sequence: TGTGCCAGCAGGGACGGACGGCGCCCCCTCCACTTT. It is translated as CASRDGRRPLHF.

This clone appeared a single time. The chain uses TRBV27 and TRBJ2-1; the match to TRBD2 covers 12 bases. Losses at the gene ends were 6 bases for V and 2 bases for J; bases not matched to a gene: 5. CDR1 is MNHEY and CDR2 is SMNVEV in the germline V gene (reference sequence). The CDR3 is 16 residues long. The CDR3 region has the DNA TGTGCCAGCAGCCCAAGACTAGCGGGGGCCTACAATGAGCAGTTCTTC. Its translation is CASSPRLAGAYNEQFF.

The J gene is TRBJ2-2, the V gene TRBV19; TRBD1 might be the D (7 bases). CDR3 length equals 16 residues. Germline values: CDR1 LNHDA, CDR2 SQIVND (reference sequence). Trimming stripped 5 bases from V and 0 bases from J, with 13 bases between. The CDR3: CASSSIRGANTGELFF. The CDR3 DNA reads TGTGCCAGTAGTTCGATCAGGGGGGCGAACACCGGGGAGCTGTTTTTT.

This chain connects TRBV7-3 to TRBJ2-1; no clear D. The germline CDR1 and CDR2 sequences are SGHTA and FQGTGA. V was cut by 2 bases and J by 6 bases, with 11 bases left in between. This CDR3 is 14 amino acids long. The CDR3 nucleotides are TGTGCCAGCAGCTTAGGCCAAACCCCCAATGAGCAGTTCTTC. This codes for CASSLGQTPNEQFF.

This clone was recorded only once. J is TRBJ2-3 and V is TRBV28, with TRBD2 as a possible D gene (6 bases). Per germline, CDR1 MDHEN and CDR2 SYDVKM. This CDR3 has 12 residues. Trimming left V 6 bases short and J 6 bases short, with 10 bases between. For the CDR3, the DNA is TGTGCCAGCAGAAGCGCGGGGGATACGCAGTATTTT. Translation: CASRSAGDTQYF.

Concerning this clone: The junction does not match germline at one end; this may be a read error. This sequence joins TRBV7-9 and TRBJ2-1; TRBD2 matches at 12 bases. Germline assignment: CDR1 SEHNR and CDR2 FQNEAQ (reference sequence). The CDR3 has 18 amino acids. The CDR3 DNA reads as TGTGCCAGCAGCCCGCCGACCCCCGGGACATACGGGACTAGCGGGTGGGTCTTC. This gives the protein CASSPPTPGTYGTSGWVF.

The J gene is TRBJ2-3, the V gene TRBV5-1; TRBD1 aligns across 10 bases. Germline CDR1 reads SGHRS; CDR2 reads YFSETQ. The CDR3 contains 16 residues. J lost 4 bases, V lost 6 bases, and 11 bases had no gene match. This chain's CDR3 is CASTPFGTGVPDTQYF. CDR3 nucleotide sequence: TGCGCCAGCACCCCATTCGGGACAGGGGTCCCAGATACGCAGTATTTT.

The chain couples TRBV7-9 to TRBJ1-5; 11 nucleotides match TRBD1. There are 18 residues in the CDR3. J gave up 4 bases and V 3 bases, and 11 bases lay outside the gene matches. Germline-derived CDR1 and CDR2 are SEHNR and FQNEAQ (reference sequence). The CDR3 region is CASSFSSGTGGGNQPQHF. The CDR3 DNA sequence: TGTGCCAGCAGCTTTAGCTCCGGGACAGGGGGTGGAAATCAGCCCCAGCATTTT.

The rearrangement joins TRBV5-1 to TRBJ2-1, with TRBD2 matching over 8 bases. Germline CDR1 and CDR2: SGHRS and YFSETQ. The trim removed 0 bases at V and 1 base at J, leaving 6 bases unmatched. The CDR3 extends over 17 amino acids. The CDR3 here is CASSLVSGISSYNEQFF. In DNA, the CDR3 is TGCGCCAGCAGCTTGGTTAGCGGGATATCATCCTACAATGAGCAGTTCTTC.

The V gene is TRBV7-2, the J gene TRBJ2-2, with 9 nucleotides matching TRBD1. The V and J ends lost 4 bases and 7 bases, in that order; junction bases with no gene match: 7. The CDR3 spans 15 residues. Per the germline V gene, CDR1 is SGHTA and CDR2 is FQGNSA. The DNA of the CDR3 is TGTGCCAGCAGCTCACACAGGGGGCGAGTCGGGGAGCTGTTTTTT. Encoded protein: CASSSHRGRVGELFF. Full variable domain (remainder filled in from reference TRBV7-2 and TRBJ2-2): GAGVSQSPSNKVTEKGKDVELRCDPISGHTALYWYRQSLGQGLEFLIYFQGNSAPDKSGLPSDRFSAERTGGSVSTLTIQRTQQEDSAVYLCASSSHRGRVGELFFGEGSRLTVL.

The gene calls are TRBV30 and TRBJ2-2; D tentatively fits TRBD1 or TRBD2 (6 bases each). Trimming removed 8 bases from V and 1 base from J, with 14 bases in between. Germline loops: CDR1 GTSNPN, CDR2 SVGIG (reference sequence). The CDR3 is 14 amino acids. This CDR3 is CAGLGGRNTGELFF. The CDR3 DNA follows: TGTGCCGGTCTAGGGGGGCGGAACACCGGGGAGCTGTTTTTT.

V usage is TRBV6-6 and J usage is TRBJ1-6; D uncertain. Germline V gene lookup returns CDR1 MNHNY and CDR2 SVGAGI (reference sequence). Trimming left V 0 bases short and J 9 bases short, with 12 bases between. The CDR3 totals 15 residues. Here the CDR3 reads CASSYSRFGGSPLHF. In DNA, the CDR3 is TGTGCCAGCAGTTACTCGAGATTCGGTGGTTCACCCCTCCACTTT.

The CDR3: CASSYGAGGRETQYF. The DNA of the CDR3 is TGTGCCAGCAGTTACGGCGCAGGGGGCAGGGAGACCCAGTACTTC. The rearrangement joins TRBV6-6 to TRBJ2-5, with TRBD1 matching 8 bases. Germline lookup yields CDR1 MNHNY and CDR2 SVGAGI (reference sequence). This CDR3 comprises 15 residues. V shed 2 bases, J shed 5 bases, and the junction held 7 bases outside the gene matches.

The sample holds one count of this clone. The CDR3 DNA follows: TGTGCCAGCATGTATGAAAGAAATCAGCCCCAGCATTTT. This encodes CASMYERNQPQHF. This chain uses TRBV2 with TRBJ1-5; D unresolved. Germline V gene sequence: CDR1 SNHLY, CDR2 FYNNEI. V lost 7 bases and J 4 bases, leaving 11 bases between the germline ends. CDR3 size: 13 residues.

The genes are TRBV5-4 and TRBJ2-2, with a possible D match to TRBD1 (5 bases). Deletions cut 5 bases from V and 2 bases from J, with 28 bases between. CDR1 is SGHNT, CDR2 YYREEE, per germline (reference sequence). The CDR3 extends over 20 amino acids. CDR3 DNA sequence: TGTGCCAGCAGGCGGCAAGGGGTTTTCGCCCCGGAACCTAACACCGGGGAGCTGTTTTTT. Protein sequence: CASRRQGVFAPEPNTGELFF.

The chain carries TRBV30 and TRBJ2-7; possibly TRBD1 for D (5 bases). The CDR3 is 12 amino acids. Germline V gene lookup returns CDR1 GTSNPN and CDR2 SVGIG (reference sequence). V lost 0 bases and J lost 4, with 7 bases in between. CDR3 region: CAWSVRGYEQYF. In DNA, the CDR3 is TGTGCCTGGAGTGTAAGGGGTTACGAGCAGTACTTC.

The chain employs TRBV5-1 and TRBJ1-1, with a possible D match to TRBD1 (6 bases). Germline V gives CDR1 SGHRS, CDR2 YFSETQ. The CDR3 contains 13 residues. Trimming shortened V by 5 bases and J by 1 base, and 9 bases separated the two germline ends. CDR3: CASSGQQNTEAFF. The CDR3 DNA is TGCGCCAGCAGTGGACAGCAGAACACTGAAGCTTTCTTT.

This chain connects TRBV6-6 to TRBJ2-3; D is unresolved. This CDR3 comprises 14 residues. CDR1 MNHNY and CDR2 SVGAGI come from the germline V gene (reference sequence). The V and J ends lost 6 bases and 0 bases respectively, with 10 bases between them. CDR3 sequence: CASRPYSSTDTQYF. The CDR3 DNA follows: TGTGCCAGCAGGCCCTACAGTAGCACAGATACGCAGTATTTT.

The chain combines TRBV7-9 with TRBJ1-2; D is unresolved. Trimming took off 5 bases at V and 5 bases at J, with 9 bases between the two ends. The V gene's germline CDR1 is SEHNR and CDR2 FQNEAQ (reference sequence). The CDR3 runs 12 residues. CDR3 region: CASSPGPYGYTF. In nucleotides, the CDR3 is TGTGCCAGCAGCCCAGGACCGTATGGCTACACCTTC.